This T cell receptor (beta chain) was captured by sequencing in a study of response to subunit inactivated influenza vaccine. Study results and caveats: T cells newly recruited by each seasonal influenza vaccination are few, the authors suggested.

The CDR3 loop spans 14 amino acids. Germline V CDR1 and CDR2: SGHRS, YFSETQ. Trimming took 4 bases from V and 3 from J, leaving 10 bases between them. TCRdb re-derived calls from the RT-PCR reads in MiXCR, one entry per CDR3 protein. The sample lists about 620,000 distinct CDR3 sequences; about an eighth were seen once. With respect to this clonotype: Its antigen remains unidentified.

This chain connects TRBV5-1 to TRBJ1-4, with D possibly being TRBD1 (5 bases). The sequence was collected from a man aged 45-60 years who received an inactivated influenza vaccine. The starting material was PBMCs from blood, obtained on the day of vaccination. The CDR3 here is CASSPQGANEKLFF. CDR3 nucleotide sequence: TGCGCCAGCAGCCCGCAGGGCGCTAATGAAAAACTGTTTTTT.